A single TCR beta chain is shown here with its context. The antigen is undetermined. The sample belongs to a study of T cells in Graves' hyperthyroidism and ophthalmopathy. RNA transcripts gave rise to amplified TCR beta CDR3 regions. First-round RT-PCR with HTBI primers amplified the TCR CDR3 region. TCRdb reprocessed the multiplex PCR reads with MiXCR, giving one entry per CDR3 protein. The repertoire holds about 720,000 distinct CDR3 sequences, with approximately 18% as singletons. Out of roughly 9.1 ml of fresh peripheral blood came the PBMCs. Overall study findings and caveats: Peripheral blood also featured most of the thyroid clonotypes expanded above 0.001. The model's output predicted ophthalmopathy at a median of about 6.5 months prior to onset.

Per germline, CDR1 KGHDR and CDR2 SFDVKD. Trimming took off 7 bases at V and 2 bases at J, with 13 bases between the two ends. The CDR3 length is 14 residues. Sequences were obtained from blood. The sequence was collected from a woman aged 45-65 years with Graves' hyperthyroidism that later progressed to Graves' ophthalmopathy. The chain has TRBV24-1 and TRBJ1-2, with D possibly matching TRBD1 (6 bases). CDR3 region: CATSGDTVNYGYTF. In nucleotides, the CDR3 is TGTGCCACCAGCGGGGACACCGTCAACTATGGCTACACCTTC.